One sample yielded the 21 T cell receptor beta chains listed below, sequenced in a study of cytomegalovirus exposure and HLA in healthy donors (dated by TCRdb to 2015 to 2018). Library prep was done by the immunoSEQ multiplex PCR assay. A mixture of 60 forward primers for TCR Vbeta segments and 13 reverse primers for TCR Jbeta segments was used in the multiplex PCR. The immuneACCESS repertoire file appears here via TCRdb, limited to in-frame rearrangements. These files lack a portion of the clones; in checked studies, under half of the deficit traces to unresolved V genes, and the cause of the others is not known. Present in this sample are around 100,000 clones, roughly three quarters of which were seen just once. The top ten clones comprise under 13% of the sample. Sample: PBMCs. The receptors stem from a woman aged 18-30 years in good health and CMV-seropositive.

The J gene is TRBJ1-1, the V gene TRBV27; possible D gene TRBD1, 5 bases. The CDR3 is 14 residues long. Deletions cut 6 bases from V and 5 bases from J, with 16 bases between. Germline V CDR1 and CDR2: MNHEY, SMNVEV (reference sequence). This CDR3 reads CASRPPRGFTEAFF. DNA of the CDR3: TGTGCCAGCAGACCCCCCCGGGGGTTTACTGAAGCTTTCTTT.

Comment on this clone: Its ends do not fully match the called genes, so a read error is possible. Other DNA sequences from this sample encode an identical CDR3 as well. This chain links TRBV2 with TRBJ1-5; 7 nucleotides match TRBD1. This CDR3 is 19 amino acids long. Germline CDR1 SNHLY, CDR2 FYNNEI. Written as DNA, the CDR3 is TGTGCCAGCAGGGAAAGGACAGGTCGAGGAGGAAGTGGCAATCAGCCCCAGCATTTC. Amino acid sequence: CASRERTGRGGSGNQPQHF.

V and J are TRBV20-1 and TRBJ1-1; weak D call: TRBD1 (5 bases). CDR3 length: 11 amino acids. V was clipped by 6 bases and J by 7 bases, with 12 bases between them. Per the germline V gene, CDR1 is DFQATT and CDR2 is SNEGSKA (reference sequence). The CDR3 DNA is TGCAGTGCCCATCCGGGGGGTGAAGCTTTCTTT. Residues: CSAHPGGEAFF.

This clone occurred once. The chain recombines TRBV7-8 with TRBJ2-5; D ambiguous. Germline CDR1 reads SGHVS; CDR2 reads FQNEAQ. CDR3 length equals 11 residues. Trimming left V 11 bases short and J 5 bases short, with 12 bases between. The CDR3 nucleotides are TGTGCCGCCTCGAAACGGGAGACCCAGTACTTC. Translating it yields CAASKRETQYF.

V gene TRBV5-1 combines with J gene TRBJ2-3, with TRBD2 matching over 11 bases. This CDR3 has 16 amino acids. The J segment lost 2 bases and the V segment lost 5 bases, leaving 7 bases of the junction unmatched. The germline V gene has CDR1 SGHRS and CDR2 YFSETQ. The CDR3 here is CASSGGLAASTDTQYF. The CDR3 DNA reads as TGCGCCAGCAGTGGGGGACTAGCGGCCTCCACAGATACGCAGTATTTT.

The chain combines TRBV5-8 with TRBJ2-7, with a possible D match to TRBD1 (6 bases). CDR3 length: 14 amino acids. V was clipped by 4 bases and J by 2 bases, with 13 bases between them. Germline CDR1 reads SGHTS; CDR2 reads YDEGEE. The CDR3 region has the DNA TGTGCCAGCAGCCGTAGACAGGAGACCTACGAGCAGTACTTC. Protein: CASSRRQETYEQYF. Full variable domain (rest looked up from reference TRBV5-8 and TRBJ2-7): EAGVTQSPTHLIKTRGQQATLRCSPISGHTSVYWYQQALGLGLQFLLWYDEGEERNRGNFPPRFSGRQFPNYSSELNVNALELEDSALYLCASSRRQETYEQYFGPGTRLTVT.

This clone was seen only once. The chain is built from TRBV7-8 and TRBJ1-5; D gene ambiguous. Germline CDR1 SGHVS, CDR2 FQNEAQ. V lost 2 bases to trimming and J lost 9 bases, with 11 bases between them. The CDR3 length is 13 residues. CDR3 region: CASSLQALGPQHF. In DNA form, the CDR3 reads TGTGCCAGCAGCTTACAGGCCCTGGGGCCCCAGCATTTT.

The chain recombines TRBV7-2 with TRBJ2-7; 16 nucleotides line up with TRBD2. The CDR3 runs to 15 residues. CDR1 is SGHTA and CDR2 is FQGNSA in the germline V gene. V was pared by 7 bases and J by 9 bases, with 9 bases of the junction left unmatched. CDR3: CASTQGLAGGQRQYF. The CDR3 DNA reads as TGTGCCAGCACCCAGGGACTAGCGGGAGGGCAAAGGCAGTACTTC.

The CDR3 spells CASSYNSLYGYTF. The CDR3 DNA reads TGTGCCAGCAGTTACAATAGTCTCTATGGCTACACCTTC. This chain uses TRBV6-5 with TRBJ1-2; no definite D call. Germline V lookup: CDR1 MNHEY, CDR2 SVGAGI. This CDR3 comprises 13 residues. Trimming shortened V by 2 bases and J by 4 bases, and 8 bases separated the two germline ends.

The table lists this clone with a few counts. The CDR3 nucleotides read TGCGCCAGCAGCTTGGGTCTGGGTAGGTCTGGGGCGGGAGGGCCTCGGAATGAGCAGTTCTTC. Its protein product is CASSLGLGRSGAGGPRNEQFF. The chain is built from TRBV5-1 and TRBJ2-1, with TRBD2 matching 9 bases. The CDR3 covers 21 residues. In germline, CDR1 is SGHRS, CDR2 YFSETQ. J gave up 7 bases and V 0 bases, and 23 bases lay outside the gene matches.

This clone was seen a few times. The genes are TRBV6-6 and TRBJ2-1; a possible D gene is TRBD1 (7 bases). Looked up from germline, CDR1 is MNHNY and CDR2 is SVGAGI (reference sequence). This CDR3 comprises 16 residues. The V gene lost 6 bases and the J gene lost 3 bases, with 18 bases spanning the gap. The CDR3 nucleotides are TGTGCCAGCAGGCCCGGAGGGGGCCACCACTACAATGAGCAGTTCTTC. Translated, it gives CASRPGGGHHYNEQFF.

The chain recombines TRBV6-6 with TRBJ2-7; 8 nucleotides line up with TRBD1. This CDR3 contains 13 residues. J lost 2 bases, V lost 5 bases, and 2 bases had no gene match. Looked up from germline, CDR1 is MNHNY and CDR2 is SVGAGI (reference sequence). CDR3 DNA sequence: TGTGCCAGCAGTAGGGGACAGGCCTACGAGCAGTACTTC. This codes for CASSRGQAYEQYF.

As DNA, the CDR3 is TGTGCCTGGAGTATCCTGGGCGGGAGGGTGGGGGTGTACCAAGAGACCCAGTACTTC. Translating gives CAWSILGGRVGVYQETQYF. V usage is TRBV30 and J usage is TRBJ2-5; 9 positions agree with TRBD2. Per the germline V gene, CDR1 is GTSNPN and CDR2 is SVGIG (reference sequence). This CDR3 has 19 residues. Unmatched junction bases numbered 16, after V lost 2 bases and J lost 0 bases.

V and J are TRBV18 and TRBJ2-7; 8 nucleotides agree with TRBD2. V shed 3 bases, J shed 6 bases, and the junction held 7 bases outside the gene matches. The CDR3 contains 14 residues. Germline V lookup: CDR1 KGHSH, CDR2 LQKENI. The CDR3 region is CASSPEAGDSEQYF. The DNA for the CDR3 is TGTGCCAGCTCACCGGAAGCGGGAGACAGCGAGCAGTACTTC.

The chain employs TRBV9 and TRBJ2-4; 7 bases fit TRBD2. Germline V gene data show CDR1 as SGDLS and CDR2 as YYNGEE. With 0 bases clipped from V and 6 bases from J, the junction kept 0 bases outside the gene matches. This CDR3 has 13 amino acids. The CDR3 here is CASSVGGGNIQYF. In DNA, the CDR3 is TGTGCCAGCAGCGTAGGGGGGGGAAACATTCAGTACTTC.

DNA of the CDR3: TGTGCCAGCAGTTTACAGGGTTCCTACGAGCAGTACTTC. Encoded protein: CASSLQGSYEQYF. V is TRBV27 and J is TRBJ2-7, with D possibly matching TRBD1 (5 bases). Deletions cut 2 bases from V and 1 base from J, with 6 bases between. The CDR3 spans 13 residues. CDR1 and CDR2 (germline): MNHEY, SMNVEV (reference sequence).

This rearrangement joins TRBV7-3 to TRBJ2-2; 10 nucleotides align to TRBD1. There are 15 residues in the CDR3. Germline-derived CDR1 and CDR2 are SGHTA and FQGTGA. The junction had 7 bases not matched to a gene; V was cut back by 6 bases and J by 6 bases. The CDR3 DNA reads TGTGCCAGCAGAACTGGACAGGGGGTGGCCGGGGAGCTGTTTTTT. Its protein product is CASRTGQGVAGELFF. The variable domain in full, completed from reference TRBV7-3 and TRBJ2-2, reads GAGVSQTPSNKVTEKGKYVELRCDPISGHTALYWYRQSLGQGPEFLIYFQGTGAADDSGLPNDRFFAVRPEGSVSTLKIQRTERGDSAVYLCASRTGQGVAGELFFGEGSRLTVL.

The chain combines TRBV30 with TRBJ2-5; TRBD1 matches at 7 bases. Germline CDR1 GTSNPN, CDR2 SVGIG (reference sequence). The CDR3 consists of 11 residues. V lost 8 bases, J lost 4 bases, and 4 bases stayed unmatched. CDR3 sequence reads: CALRQGETQYF. The CDR3 region has the DNA TGTGCCCTTCGACAGGGAGAGACCCAGTACTTC.

The genes are TRBV6-1 and TRBJ2-1; possibly TRBD2 for D (5 bases). Germline CDR1 MNHNS, CDR2 SASEGT. V was shortened by 7 bases and J by 4 bases, with 14 bases between the two germline ends. The CDR3 is 14 residues long. For the CDR3, the DNA is TGTGCCAGCATTTGGCGGGCATCGTACAATGAGCAGTTCTTC. Its translation is CASIWRASYNEQFF.

J is TRBJ1-1 and V is TRBV14; D is unresolved. V lost 0 bases, J lost 5 bases, and 13 bases lay in between. CDR3 length equals 15 residues. CDR1 and CDR2 from the germline V gene are SGHDN and FVKESK. In DNA, the CDR3 is TGTGCCAGCAGCCAAGATTACGGCGGGAGAACTGAAGCTTTCTTT. Residues: CASSQDYGGRTEAFF.

J is TRBJ2-5 and V is TRBV7-9; 7 bases map to TRBD2. V shed 5 bases and J 5 bases; nucleotides not matched to a gene: 11. CDR1 SEHNR and CDR2 FQNEAQ come from the germline V gene (reference sequence). This CDR3 spans 15 amino acids. The chain's CDR3 is CASSRPETSRETQYF. The CDR3, as DNA: TGTGCCAGCAGCCGACCCGAGACTAGCAGGGAGACCCAGTACTTC. Combining the CDR3 with reference TRBV7-9 and TRBJ2-5 gives the whole variable domain DTGVSQNPRHKITKRGQNVTFRCDPISEHNRLYWYRQTLGQGPEFLTYFQNEAQLEKSRLLSDRFSAERPKGSFSTLEIQRTEQGDSAMYLCASSRPETSRETQYFGPGTRLLVL.